The 20 T cell receptor beta chains listed next were all sequenced from one sample in a study of cytomegalovirus exposure and HLA in healthy donors. Both 60 Vbeta primers and 13 Jbeta primers went into the PCR. TCRdb's table, derived via immunoSEQ multiplex PCR, lists solely in-frame clones and lacks some. The sample includes fewer than 100,000 clones, over 65% of them seen just once. The sample consisted of PBMCs. Receptors were obtained from a woman aged 60 to 75 in good health and CMV-seronegative.

J is TRBJ2-7 and V is TRBV7-2, with 8 bases identical to TRBD1. Germline-derived CDR1 and CDR2 are SGHTA and FQGNSA. This CDR3 has 15 residues. The junction had 13 bases not matched to a gene; V was cut back by 9 bases and J by 3 bases. This CDR3 is CASEQGELPIYEQYF. The CDR3 coding sequence is TGTGCCAGTGAACAGGGGGAGCTTCCCATCTACGAGCAGTACTTC.

J is TRBJ2-3 and V is TRBV11-2; 10 bases are shared with TRBD1. Germline trimming cut 6 bases from V and 2 bases from J; bases unmatched to any gene: 17. CDR1 and CDR2 (germline): SGHAT, FQNNGV. The CDR3 contains 19 residues. CDR3 protein: CASRNPGQGSLRFTDTQYF. CDR3 nucleotides: TGTGCCAGCAGGAACCCGGGACAGGGGTCTTTGAGGTTCACAGATACGCAGTATTTT.

V gene TRBV7-9 combines with J gene TRBJ2-2, with D possibly matching TRBD2 (5 bases). The CDR3 contains 13 residues. The germline gives CDR1 SEHNR, CDR2 FQNEAQ (reference sequence). Between the trimmed V and J ends, which lost 11 bases and 7 bases, there was a span of 17 bases. The CDR3, as DNA: TGTGCCGGACCGCGGGCGGCGGACGGGGAGCTGTTTTTT. Its protein is CAGPRAADGELFF.

The chain recombines TRBV9 with TRBJ2-2; a possible D gene is TRBD1 (6 bases). Trimming pared 0 bases from V and 6 bases from J, leaving 12 bases between. The CDR3 runs to 15 residues. Germline lookup yields CDR1 SGDLS and CDR2 YYNGEE. The CDR3 sequence is CASSVGAGAAGELFF. CDR3 coding DNA: TGTGCCAGCAGCGTAGGGGCAGGGGCGGCCGGGGAGCTGTTTTTT.

The J gene is TRBJ2-2, the V gene TRBV4-3, with D hard to call. Per the germline V gene, CDR1 is LGHNA and CDR2 is YSLEER. The V end was cut by 0 bases, the J end by 5 bases, with 7 bases between. This CDR3 has 14 residues. The CDR3 loop is CASSQDVGTGELFF. The CDR3 DNA is TGCGCCAGCAGCCAAGATGTCGGTACCGGGGAGCTGTTTTTT.

The rearrangement joins TRBV2 to TRBJ1-5; 7 nucleotides align to TRBD1. Trimming cost V 6 bases and J 7 bases; bases outside gene matches: 9. CDR3 length equals 14 residues. Germline CDR1 and CDR2: SNHLY and FYNNEI. CDR3 residues: CASRLRGMGQPQHF. CDR3 nucleotides: TGTGCCAGCAGACTCAGGGGGATGGGACAGCCCCAGCATTTT.

The chain is built from TRBV21-1 and TRBJ2-3; the DNA was not used to check the table's D call, TRBD2. TRBV21-1 is an annotated pseudogene. The CDR3 is made up of 16 amino acids. The CDR3 DNA is TGTGCCAGCAGCAAAGCCGGGGGTCTTAGCACAGATACGCAGTATTTT. Encoded protein: CASSKAGGLSTDTQYF.

This chain connects TRBV5-1 to TRBJ2-3, with 9 nucleotides matching TRBD2. The V gene end was trimmed by 2 bases and the J gene end by 6 bases; junction bases not matched to a gene: 10. The germline CDR1 and CDR2 sequences are SGHRS and YFSETQ. The CDR3 has 16 amino acids. Here the CDR3 DNA reads TGCGCCAGCAGCTTTGGGGTCGCGGGAGGGCCGGATACGCAGTATTTT. Translation gives CASSFGVAGGPDTQYF.

The V gene is TRBV15, the J gene TRBJ1-4, with D perhaps matching TRBD1 (6 bases). V was clipped by 2 bases and J by 4 bases, with 14 bases between them. The germline CDR1 and CDR2 sequences are LNHNV and YYDKDF (reference sequence). The CDR3 length is 16 residues. CDR3 residues: CATSRKRQVVNEKLFF. In nucleotides, the CDR3 is TGTGCCACCAGCAGAAAACGACAGGTGGTTAATGAAAAACTGTTTTTT.

The V and J genes are TRBV6-5 and TRBJ1-4; unclear D gene. V was pared by 5 bases and J by 7 bases, with 5 bases between. The CDR3 is 11 amino acids. The V gene's germline CDR1 is MNHEY and CDR2 SVGAGI. CDR3 residues: CASSPVEKLFF. DNA for the CDR3: TGTGCCAGCAGTCCCGTTGAAAAACTGTTTTTT.

The V and J genes are TRBV27 and TRBJ2-5; 13 nucleotides align to TRBD2. The CDR3 runs 16 residues. Looked up from germline, CDR1 is MNHEY and CDR2 is SMNVEV (reference sequence). V lost 5 bases, J lost 7 bases, and 10 bases stayed unmatched. The CDR3 bases are TGTGCCAGCAGTGGAGGACTAGCGGGAGTTAGGGGGACCCAGTACTTC. This codes for CASSGGLAGVRGTQYF.

The chain is built from TRBV6-5 and TRBJ1-5; no firm D call. The V gene lost 2 bases and the J gene lost 5 bases, with 7 bases spanning the gap. This CDR3 contains 13 residues. Per the germline V gene, CDR1 is MNHEY and CDR2 is SVGAGI. CDR3 loop: CASSYEEDQPQHF. CDR3 nucleotide sequence: TGTGCCAGCAGTTACGAGGAGGATCAGCCCCAGCATTTT.

The chain couples TRBV6-1 to TRBJ2-5; a possible D gene is TRBD2 (6 bases). The V gene lost 4 bases and the J gene lost 3 bases, with 9 bases spanning the gap. Germline V gives CDR1 MNHNS, CDR2 SASEGT. CDR3 size: 13 residues. CDR3 sequence (DNA): TGTGCCAGCAGTGGGGACTGGAAAGAGACCCAGTACTTC. Amino acid sequence: CASSGDWKETQYF.

This clone was detected once. CDR3 DNA sequence: TGTGCCATCACAGCGGGGAAGCCAGATACGCAGTATTTT. Translated: CAITAGKPDTQYF. The chain combines TRBV10-3 with TRBJ2-3; TRBD2 aligns across 7 bases. Trimming removed 7 bases from V and 4 bases from J; junction bases left unmatched: 5. Germline CDR1 reads ENHRY; CDR2 reads SYGVKD. The CDR3 covers 13 residues.

The chain combines TRBV27 with TRBJ2-7; TRBD2 is a possible D gene (6 bases). From germline, CDR1 is MNHEY and CDR2 SMNVEV (reference sequence). This CDR3 is built from 14 residues. V was shortened by 6 bases and J by 5 bases, with 17 bases between the two germline ends. DNA of the CDR3: TGTGCCAGCAGCAGACCGGGAGTAGCCCACGAGCAGTACTTC. This translates into CASSRPGVAHEQYF.

This chain joins TRBV5-4 and TRBJ1-1; D perhaps matches TRBD1 (6 bases). The germline V gene encodes CDR1 SGHNT and CDR2 YYREEE (reference sequence). The CDR3 runs to 15 residues. V was cut by 5 bases and J by 1 base, with 15 bases left in between. CDR3 protein: CASSKSGQPNTEAFF. Here the CDR3 DNA reads TGTGCCAGCAGTAAATCGGGACAACCGAACACTGAAGCTTTCTTT. Using reference TRBV5-4 and TRBJ1-1 for the parts outside the CDR3, the full variable domain is ETGVTQSPTHLIKTRGQQVTLRCSSQSGHNTVSWYQQALGQGPQFIFQYYREEENGRGNFPPRFSGLQFPNYSSELNVNALELDDSALYLCASSKSGQPNTEAFFGQGTRLTVV.

The chain has TRBV28 and TRBJ1-3, with a tentative D call TRBD1 (5 bases). The CDR3 has 15 residues. Germline loops: CDR1 MDHEN, CDR2 SYDVKM. V was cut by 2 bases and J by 0 bases, with 8 bases left in between. The CDR3 sequence is CASSLTGNSGNTIYF. The CDR3 coding sequence is TGTGCCAGCAGTTTAACAGGCAACTCTGGAAACACCATATATTTT.

This clone was picked up one time. As DNA, the CDR3 is TGCGCCAGCAGCCAAACCGGGACAGGGAGTCCTAATGAAAAACTGTTTTTT. Amino acids: CASSQTGTGSPNEKLFF. The V call is TRBV4-3, the J call TRBJ1-4; TRBD1 aligns across 9 bases. CDR1 and CDR2 (germline): LGHNA, YSLEER. After removal of 2 bases from V and 3 bases from J, the junction contained 7 bases not matched to a gene. The CDR3 is 17 amino acids.

This chain links TRBV27 with TRBJ1-3; 10 bases fit TRBD1. Per germline, CDR1 MNHEY and CDR2 SMNVEV (reference sequence). The CDR3 has 15 amino acids. Trimming at V came to 6 bases and at J to 2 bases, leaving 4 bases not matched to a gene. This CDR3 reads CASSPTGGPGNTIYF. CDR3 bases: TGTGCCAGCAGCCCGACAGGGGGCCCTGGAAACACCATATATTTT.

This chain uses TRBV10-3 with TRBJ1-2, with a weak D call TRBD1 (6 bases). The germline V gene encodes CDR1 ENHRY and CDR2 SYGVKD. The V end lost 6 bases, the J end lost 2 bases, and 19 bases lay between the germline ends. This CDR3 contains 16 residues. The CDR3 is CAISRGALQENYGYTF. The CDR3 DNA follows: TGTGCCATCAGCCGGGGGGCCCTGCAGGAGAACTATGGCTACACCTTC.